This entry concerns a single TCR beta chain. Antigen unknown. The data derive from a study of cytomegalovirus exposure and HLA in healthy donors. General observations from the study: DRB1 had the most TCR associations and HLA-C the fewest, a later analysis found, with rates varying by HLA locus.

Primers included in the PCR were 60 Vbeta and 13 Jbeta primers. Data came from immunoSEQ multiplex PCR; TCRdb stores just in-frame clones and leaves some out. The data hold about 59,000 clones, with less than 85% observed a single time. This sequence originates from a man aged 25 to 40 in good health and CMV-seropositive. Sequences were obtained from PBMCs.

Here the CDR3 reads CASSDLPGQGSQPQHF. The CDR3 coding sequence is TGTGCCAGCAGTGACCTTCCGGGACAGGGTAGTCAGCCCCAGCATTTT. The V and J genes are TRBV6-1 and TRBJ1-5, with 9 nucleotides matching TRBD1. Germline lookup yields CDR1 MNHNS and CDR2 SASEGT. The J segment lost 6 bases and the V segment lost 3 bases, leaving 9 bases of the junction unmatched. The CDR3 runs 16 residues.